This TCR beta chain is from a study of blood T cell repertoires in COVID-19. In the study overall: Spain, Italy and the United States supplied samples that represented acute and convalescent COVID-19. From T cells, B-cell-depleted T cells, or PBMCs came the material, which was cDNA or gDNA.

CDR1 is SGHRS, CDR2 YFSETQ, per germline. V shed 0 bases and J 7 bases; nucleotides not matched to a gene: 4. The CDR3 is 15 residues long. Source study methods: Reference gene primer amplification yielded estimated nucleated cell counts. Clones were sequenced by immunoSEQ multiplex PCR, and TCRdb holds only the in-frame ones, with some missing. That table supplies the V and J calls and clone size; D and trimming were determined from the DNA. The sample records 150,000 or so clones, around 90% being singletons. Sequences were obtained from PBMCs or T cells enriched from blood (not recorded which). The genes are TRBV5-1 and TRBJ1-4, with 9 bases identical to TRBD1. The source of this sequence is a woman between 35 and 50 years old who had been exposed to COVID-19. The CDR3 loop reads CASSLAGTGREKLFF. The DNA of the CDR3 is TGCGCCAGCAGCTTGGCCGGGACAGGGCGTGAAAAACTGTTTTTT.